The clone carrying this T cell receptor (beta chain) was counted a single time. The record originates from a study of blood T cell repertoires in COVID-19. In the study overall: Italy, Spain and the United States were the sources of the convalescent and acute COVID-19 samples. Nucleic acid was either cDNA or gDNA, and it came from T cells, B-cell-depleted T cells, or PBMCs.

Original processing methods: Researchers report that nucleated cell counts were estimated from reference gene primer amplification. Measured with immunoSEQ multiplex PCR; TCRdb has only the in-frame clones, and not every one. That table furnishes V, J and clone size, whereas the DNA furnished D and trimming. The sample carries over 200,000 clones, about 79% recorded once. The V and J ends lost 3 bases and 2 bases respectively, with 15 bases between them. The CDR3 is 15 residues long. Germline V gene sequence: CDR1 DFQATT, CDR2 SNEGSKA (reference sequence). This chain links TRBV20-1 with TRBJ2-3, with a tentative D call TRBD1 (7 bases). The source material was peripheral blood. This sequence was found in a man aged 40-49 years who had recovered from COVID-19. The chain's CDR3 is CSASLAGQPTDTQYF. CDR3 coding DNA: TGCAGTGCTAGTCTTGCGGGACAGCCCACAGATACGCAGTATTTT.